This T cell receptor beta chain was recovered during a study of glioma-infiltrating T cells after dendritic cell vaccination. The sample's time point: after dendritic cell vaccination, including at tumor progression/relapse. Assay used: immunoSEQ multiplex PCR; TCRdb lists only in-frame clones, some missing. Counted here are tens of thousands of clones, approximately 83% occurring once; the ten biggest clones make up around 14%. The CDR3 is 15 residues long. V dropped 0 bases and J dropped 7; count of bases not matched to a gene: 7. Specimen: blood, collected after dendritic cell vaccination. This chain uses TRBV5-7 with TRBJ1-5, with TRBD1 identical over 7 bases. TRBV5-7 is given ORF status, its function remaining uncertain. This TCR was recovered from a human donor with glioblastoma. This chain's CDR3 is CASSLEGASWQPQHF. In DNA, the CDR3 is TGTGCCAGCAGCTTGGAGGGGGCCTCCTGGCAGCCCCAGCATTTT.